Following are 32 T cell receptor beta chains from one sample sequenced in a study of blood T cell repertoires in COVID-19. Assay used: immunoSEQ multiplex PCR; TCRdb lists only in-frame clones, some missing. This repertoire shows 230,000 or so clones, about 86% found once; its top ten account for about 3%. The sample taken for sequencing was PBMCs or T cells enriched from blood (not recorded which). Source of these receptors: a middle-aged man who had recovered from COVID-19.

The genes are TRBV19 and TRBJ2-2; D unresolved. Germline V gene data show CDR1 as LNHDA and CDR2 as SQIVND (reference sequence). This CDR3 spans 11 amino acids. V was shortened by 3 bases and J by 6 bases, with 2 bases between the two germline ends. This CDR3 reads CASSIAGELFF. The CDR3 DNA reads TGTGCCAGTAGTATCGCCGGGGAGCTGTTTTTT.

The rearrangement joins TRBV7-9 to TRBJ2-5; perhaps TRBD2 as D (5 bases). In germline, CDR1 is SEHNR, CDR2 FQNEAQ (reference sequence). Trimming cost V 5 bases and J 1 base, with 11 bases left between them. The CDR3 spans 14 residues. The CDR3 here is CASSLVGGQETQYF. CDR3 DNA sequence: TGTGCCAGCAGCCTAGTCGGAGGCCAAGAGACCCAGTACTTC.

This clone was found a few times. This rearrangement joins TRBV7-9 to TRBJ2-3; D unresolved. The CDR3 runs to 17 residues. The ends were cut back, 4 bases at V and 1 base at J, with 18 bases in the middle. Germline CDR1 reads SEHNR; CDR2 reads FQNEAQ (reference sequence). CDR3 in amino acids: CASSSPGQLWRTDTQYF. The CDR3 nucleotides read TGTGCCAGCAGCTCGCCTGGTCAGTTATGGCGCACAGATACGCAGTATTTT.

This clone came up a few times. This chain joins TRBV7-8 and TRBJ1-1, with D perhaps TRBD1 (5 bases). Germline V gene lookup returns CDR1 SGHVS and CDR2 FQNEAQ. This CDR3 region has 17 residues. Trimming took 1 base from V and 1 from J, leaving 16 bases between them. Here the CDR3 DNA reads TGTGCCAGCAGCTTAGATTGGTTGAACAGGCAGAACACTGAAGCTTTCTTT. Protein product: CASSLDWLNRQNTEAFF.

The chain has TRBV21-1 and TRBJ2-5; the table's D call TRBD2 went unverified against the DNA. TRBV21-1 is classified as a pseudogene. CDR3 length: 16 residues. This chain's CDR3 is CASSIGTSGSGETQYF. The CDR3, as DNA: TGTGCCAGCAGCATCGGGACTAGCGGGAGTGGAGAGACCCAGTACTTC.

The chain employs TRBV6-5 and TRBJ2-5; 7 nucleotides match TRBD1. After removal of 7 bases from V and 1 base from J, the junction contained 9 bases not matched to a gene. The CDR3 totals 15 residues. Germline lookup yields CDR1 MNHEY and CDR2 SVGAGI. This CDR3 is CASKDRDSTQETQYF. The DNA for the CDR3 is TGTGCCAGCAAGGATAGGGACAGCACCCAAGAGACCCAGTACTTC.

DNA for the CDR3: TGCGCCAGCAGCCTGGACAGGGGTCAGCCCCAGCATTTT. Its translation: CASSLDRGQPQHF. The chain uses TRBV10-2 and TRBJ1-5, with 9 bases matching TRBD1. Germline-derived CDR1 and CDR2 are WSHSY and SAAADI. Trimming removed 6 bases from V and 6 bases from J; junction bases left unmatched: 3. The CDR3 extends over 13 amino acids.

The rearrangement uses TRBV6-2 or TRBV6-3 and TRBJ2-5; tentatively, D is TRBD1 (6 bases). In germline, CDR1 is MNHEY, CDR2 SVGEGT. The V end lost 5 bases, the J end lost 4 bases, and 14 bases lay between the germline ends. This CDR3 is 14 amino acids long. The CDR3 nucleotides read TGTGCCAGCAGTCGAACAGGGTGGGGAGAGACCCAGTACTTC. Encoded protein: CASSRTGWGETQYF.

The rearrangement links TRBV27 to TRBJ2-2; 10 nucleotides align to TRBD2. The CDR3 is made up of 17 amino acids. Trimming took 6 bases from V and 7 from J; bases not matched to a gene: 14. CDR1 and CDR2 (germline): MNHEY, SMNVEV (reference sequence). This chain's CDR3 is CASSQRLAGARLGELFF. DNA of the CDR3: TGTGCCAGCAGCCAGAGGCTAGCGGGAGCCCGCCTCGGGGAGCTGTTTTTT.

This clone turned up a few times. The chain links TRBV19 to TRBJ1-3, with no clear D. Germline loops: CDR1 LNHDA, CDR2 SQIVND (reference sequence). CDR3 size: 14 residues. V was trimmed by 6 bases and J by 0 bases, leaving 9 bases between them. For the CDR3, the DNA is TGTGCCAGTAGCCCCAGAGGCTCTGGAAACACCATATATTTT. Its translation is CASSPRGSGNTIYF.

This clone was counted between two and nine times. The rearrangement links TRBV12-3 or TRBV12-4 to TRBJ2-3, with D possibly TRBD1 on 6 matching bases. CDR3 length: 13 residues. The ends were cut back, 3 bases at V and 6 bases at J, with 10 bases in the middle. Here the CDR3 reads CASSFTGTDTQYF. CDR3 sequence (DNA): TGTGCCAGCAGTTTTACAGGGACGGATACGCAGTATTTT.

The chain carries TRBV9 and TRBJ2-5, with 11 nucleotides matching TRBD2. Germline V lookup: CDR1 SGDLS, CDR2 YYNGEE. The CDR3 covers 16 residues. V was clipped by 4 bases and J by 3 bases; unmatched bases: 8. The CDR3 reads CASSLGTSGGEETQYF. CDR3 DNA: TGTGCCAGCAGCCTAGGGACTAGCGGTGGGGAAGAGACCCAGTACTTC.

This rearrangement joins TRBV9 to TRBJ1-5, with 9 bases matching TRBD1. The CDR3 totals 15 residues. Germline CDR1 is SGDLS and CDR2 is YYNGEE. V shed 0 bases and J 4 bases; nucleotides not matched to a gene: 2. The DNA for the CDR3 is TGTGCCAGCAGCGTAGGCGACAGGGGGAATCAGCCCCAGCATTTT. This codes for CASSVGDRGNQPQHF.

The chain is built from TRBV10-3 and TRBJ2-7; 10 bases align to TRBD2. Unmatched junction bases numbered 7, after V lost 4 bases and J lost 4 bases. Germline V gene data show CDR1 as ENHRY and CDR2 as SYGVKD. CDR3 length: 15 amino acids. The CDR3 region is CAISGPTSGVYEQYF. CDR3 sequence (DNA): TGTGCCATCAGTGGACCTACTAGCGGGGTATACGAGCAGTACTTC.

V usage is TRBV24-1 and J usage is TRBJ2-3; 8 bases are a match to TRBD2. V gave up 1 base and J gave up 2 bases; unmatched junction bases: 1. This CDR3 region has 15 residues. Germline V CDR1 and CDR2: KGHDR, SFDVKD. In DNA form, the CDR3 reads TGTGCCACCAGTGATTTCGGGGGGGCCACAGATACGCAGTATTTT. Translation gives CATSDFGGATDTQYF.

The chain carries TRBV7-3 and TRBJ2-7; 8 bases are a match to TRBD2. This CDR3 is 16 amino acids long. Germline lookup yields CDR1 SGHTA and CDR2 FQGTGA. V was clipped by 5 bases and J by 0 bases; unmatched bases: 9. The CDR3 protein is CASSPGPAGASYEQYF. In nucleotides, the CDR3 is TGTGCCAGCAGCCCCGGACCAGCGGGGGCCTCCTACGAGCAGTACTTC. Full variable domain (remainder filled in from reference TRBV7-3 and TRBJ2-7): GAGVSQTPSNKVTEKGKYVELRCDPISGHTALYWYRQSLGQGPEFLIYFQGTGAADDSGLPNDRFFAVRPEGSVSTLKIQRTERGDSAVYLCASSPGPAGASYEQYFGPGTRLTVT.

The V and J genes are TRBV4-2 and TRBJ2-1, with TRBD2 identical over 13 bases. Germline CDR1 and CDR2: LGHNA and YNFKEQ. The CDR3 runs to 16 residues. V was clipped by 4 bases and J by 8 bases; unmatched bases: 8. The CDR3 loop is CASSPRTSGRVYEQFF. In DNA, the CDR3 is TGTGCCAGCAGCCCCCGGACTAGCGGGAGAGTTTATGAGCAGTTCTTC.

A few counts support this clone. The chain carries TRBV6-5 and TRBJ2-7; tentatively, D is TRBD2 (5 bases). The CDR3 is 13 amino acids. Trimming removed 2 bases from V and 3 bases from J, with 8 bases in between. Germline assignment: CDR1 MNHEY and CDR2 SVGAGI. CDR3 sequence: CASSYRSGYEQYF. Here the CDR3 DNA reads TGTGCCAGCAGTTACCGCAGCGGCTACGAGCAGTACTTC.

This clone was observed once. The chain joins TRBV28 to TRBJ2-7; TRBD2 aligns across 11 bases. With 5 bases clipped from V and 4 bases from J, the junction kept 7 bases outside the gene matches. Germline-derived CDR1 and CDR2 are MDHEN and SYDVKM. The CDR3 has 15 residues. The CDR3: CASSPLAGGRYEQYF. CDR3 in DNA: TGTGCCAGCAGTCCGCTAGCGGGAGGTAGGTACGAGCAGTACTTC.

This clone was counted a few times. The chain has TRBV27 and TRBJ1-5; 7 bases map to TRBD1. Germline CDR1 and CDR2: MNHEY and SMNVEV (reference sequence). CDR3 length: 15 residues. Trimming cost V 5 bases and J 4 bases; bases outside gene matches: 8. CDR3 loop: CASSRDRAQNQPQHF. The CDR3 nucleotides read TGTGCCAGCAGTCGAGACAGGGCCCAGAATCAGCCCCAGCATTTT.

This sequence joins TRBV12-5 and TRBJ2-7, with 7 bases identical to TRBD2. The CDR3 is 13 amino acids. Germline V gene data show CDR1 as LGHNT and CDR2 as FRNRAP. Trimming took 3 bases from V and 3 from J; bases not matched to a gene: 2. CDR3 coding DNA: TGTGCTAGTGGTTTTTCTAGCGGCTACGAGCAGTACTTC. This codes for CASGFSSGYEQYF.

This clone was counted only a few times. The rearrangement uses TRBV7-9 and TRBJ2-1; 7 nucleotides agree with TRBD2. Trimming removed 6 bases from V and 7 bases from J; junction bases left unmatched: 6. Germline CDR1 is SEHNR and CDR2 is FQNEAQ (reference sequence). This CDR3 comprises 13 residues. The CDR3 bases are TGTGCCAGCAGTTTCTCTAGCGGTAATGAGCAGTTCTTC. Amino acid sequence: CASSFSSGNEQFF.

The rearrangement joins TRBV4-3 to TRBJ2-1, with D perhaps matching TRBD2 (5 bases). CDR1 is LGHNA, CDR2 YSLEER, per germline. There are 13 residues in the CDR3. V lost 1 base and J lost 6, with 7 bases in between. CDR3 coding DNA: TGCGCCAGCAGCCAAGTGAGGGCCAATGAGCAGTTCTTC. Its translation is CASSQVRANEQFF.

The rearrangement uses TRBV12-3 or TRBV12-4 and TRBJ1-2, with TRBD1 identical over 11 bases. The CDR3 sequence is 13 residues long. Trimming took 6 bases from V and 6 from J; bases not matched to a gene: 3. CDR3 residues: CASRRDRGDGYTF. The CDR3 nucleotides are TGTGCCAGCAGGAGGGACAGGGGGGATGGCTACACCTTC.

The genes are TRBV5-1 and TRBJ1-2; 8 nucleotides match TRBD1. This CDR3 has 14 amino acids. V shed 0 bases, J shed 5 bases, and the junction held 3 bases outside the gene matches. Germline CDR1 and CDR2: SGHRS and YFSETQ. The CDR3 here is CASSLGTGKYGYTF. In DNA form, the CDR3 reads TGCGCCAGCAGCTTGGGGACAGGGAAATATGGCTACACCTTC.

The CDR3: CASSPRQEEQYF. The CDR3 nucleotides read TGTGCCAGCTCACCGCGACAGGAGGAGCAGTACTTC. This chain connects TRBV18 to TRBJ2-7; possible D gene TRBD1, 6 bases. The V gene's germline CDR1 is KGHSH and CDR2 LQKENI. This CDR3 comprises 12 residues. V gave up 3 bases and J gave up 7 bases, with 10 bases separating them.

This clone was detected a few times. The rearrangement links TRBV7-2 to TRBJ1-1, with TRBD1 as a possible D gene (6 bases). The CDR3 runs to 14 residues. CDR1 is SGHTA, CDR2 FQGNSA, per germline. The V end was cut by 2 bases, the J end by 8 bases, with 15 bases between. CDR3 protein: CASSLKSQGTEAFF. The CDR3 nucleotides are TGTGCCAGCAGCTTAAAATCGCAGGGGACAGAAGCTTTCTTT. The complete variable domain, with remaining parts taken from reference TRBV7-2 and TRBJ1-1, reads GAGVSQSPSNKVTEKGKDVELRCDPISGHTALYWYRQSLGQGLEFLIYFQGNSAPDKSGLPSDRFSAERTGGSVSTLTIQRTQQEDSAVYLCASSLKSQGTEAFFGQGTRLTVV.

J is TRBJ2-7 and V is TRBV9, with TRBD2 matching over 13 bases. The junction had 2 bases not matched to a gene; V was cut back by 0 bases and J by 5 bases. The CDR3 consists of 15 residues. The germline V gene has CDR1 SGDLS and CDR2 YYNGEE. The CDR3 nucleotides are TGTGCCAGCAGCGTAGGTGGGACTAGCGGGGACGAGCAGTACTTC. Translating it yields CASSVGGTSGDEQYF.

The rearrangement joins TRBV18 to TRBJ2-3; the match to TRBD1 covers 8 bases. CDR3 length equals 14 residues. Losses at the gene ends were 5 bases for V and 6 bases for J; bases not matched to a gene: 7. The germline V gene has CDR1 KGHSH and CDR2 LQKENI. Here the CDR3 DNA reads TGTGCCAGCTCAGGCTTGCAGGGGGCTGATACGCAGTATTTT. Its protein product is CASSGLQGADTQYF. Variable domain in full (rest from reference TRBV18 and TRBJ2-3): NAGVMQNPRHLVRRRGQEARLRCSPMKGHSHVYWYRQLPEEGLKFMVYLQKENIIDESGMPKERFSAEFPKEGPSILRIQQVVRGDSAAYFCASSGLQGADTQYFGPGTRLTVL.

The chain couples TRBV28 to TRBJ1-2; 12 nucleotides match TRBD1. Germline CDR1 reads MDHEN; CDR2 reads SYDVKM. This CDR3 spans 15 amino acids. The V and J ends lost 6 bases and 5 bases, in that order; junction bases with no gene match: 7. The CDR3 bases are TGTGCCAGCAGGTCCGGGACAGGGGGCAATTATGGCTACACCTTC. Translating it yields CASRSGTGGNYGYTF.

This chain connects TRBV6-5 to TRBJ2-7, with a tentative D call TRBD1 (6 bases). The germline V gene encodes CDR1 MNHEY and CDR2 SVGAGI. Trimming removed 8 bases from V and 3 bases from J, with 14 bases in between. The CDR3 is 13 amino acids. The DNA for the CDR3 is TGTGCCAGCGGCGCGACAGGTAGCTACGAGCAGTACTTC. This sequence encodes CASGATGSYEQYF.

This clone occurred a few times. CDR3 amino acids: CASSVAPGQAYEQYF. In DNA form, the CDR3 reads TGTGCCAGCAGCGTTGCCCCGGGACAGGCCTACGAGCAGTACTTC. V and J are TRBV9 and TRBJ2-7, with TRBD1 matching 8 bases. Per germline, CDR1 SGDLS and CDR2 YYNGEE. V lost 2 bases to trimming and J lost 2 bases; unmatched junction nucleotides: 6. The CDR3 sequence is 15 residues long.